These T cell receptor beta chains were read from a single sample in a study of T cell responses to AZD1222 COVID-19 vaccine. Produced via immunoSEQ multiplex PCR; TCRdb's table is partial and in-frame only. In the table there are 170,000 or so clones, roughly 93% of which are singletons. The sequences come from peripheral blood, collected 28 days after the second dose of the MenACWY control vaccine. The receptors originated from an adult who received the MenACWY meningococcal vaccine as a control. Both conserved end residues are part of each CDR3. A D gene is named only where the DNA matches it firmly. Clone size is stated in some rows and not others, as once, few, many or a class when expanded.

d_call: -; j_call: TRBJ2-5; clone_size: -; v_call: TRBV5-1; cdr3_aa: CASRLGPSEETQYF; cdr3_nt: TGCGCCAGTAGGCTGGGACCGAGCGAAGAGACCCAGTACTTC
d_call: -; j_call: TRBJ1-4; clone_size: -; v_call: TRBV25-1; cdr3_aa: CASRGGPGEKLFF; cdr3_nt: TGTGCCAGCCGGGGGGGTCCAGGTGAAAAACTGTTTTTT
d_call: TRBD1; j_call: TRBJ1-1; clone_size: -; v_call: TRBV4-2; cdr3_aa: CASSQERDSEMEAFF; cdr3_nt: TGTGCCAGCAGCCAAGAACGGGACAGTGAAATGGAAGCTTTCTTT
d_call: -; j_call: TRBJ1-3; clone_size: once; v_call: TRBV5-8; cdr3_aa: CASSLIQGSGNTIYF; cdr3_nt: TGTGCCAGCAGCTTGATTCAGGGCTCTGGAAACACCATATATTTT
d_call: TRBD1; j_call: TRBJ2-5; clone_size: -; v_call: TRBV30; cdr3_aa: CAWKRGQASIETQYF; cdr3_nt: TGTGCCTGGAAGAGGGGACAGGCCTCCATAGAGACCCAGTACTTC
d_call: -; j_call: TRBJ2-1; clone_size: -; v_call: TRBV5-1; cdr3_aa: CASSLVSQGLGNEQFF; cdr3_nt: TGCGCCAGCAGCTTGGTTAGTCAGGGGCTGGGCAATGAGCAGTTCTTC
d_call: -; j_call: TRBJ1-2; clone_size: -; v_call: TRBV27; cdr3_aa: CASSLSSVINYGYTF; cdr3_nt: TGTGCCAGCAGTTTAAGTTCAGTCATTAACTATGGCTACACCTTC
d_call: -; j_call: TRBJ2-4; clone_size: -; v_call: TRBV18; cdr3_aa: CASSPLQGLVKNIQYF; cdr3_nt: TGTGCCAGCTCACCACTACAGGGTCTTGTCAAAAACATTCAGTACTTC
d_call: -; j_call: TRBJ2-6; clone_size: -; v_call: TRBV2; cdr3_aa: CASSREAAANVLTF; cdr3_nt: TGTGCCAGCAGCAGGGAGGCCGCGGCCAACGTCCTGACTTTC
d_call: -; j_call: TRBJ2-2; clone_size: -; v_call: TRBV7-9; cdr3_aa: CASRTSPNTGELFF; cdr3_nt: TGTGCCAGCAGGACCTCCCCGAACACCGGGGAGCTGTTTTTT
d_call: -; j_call: TRBJ1-1; clone_size: -; v_call: TRBV7-9; cdr3_aa: CASSSNRDPGGAFF; cdr3_nt: TGTGCCAGCAGCTCAAACCGGGACCCAGGCGGGGCTTTCTTT
d_call: -; j_call: TRBJ1-1; clone_size: -; v_call: TRBV7-2; cdr3_aa: CASSLGGGKAFF; cdr3_nt: TGTGCCAGCAGTCTTGGTGGAGGCAAAGCTTTCTTT
d_call: TRBD1; j_call: TRBJ1-5; clone_size: -; v_call: TRBV5-1; cdr3_aa: CASSLGGTENQPQHF; cdr3_nt: TGCGCCAGCAGCTTGGGAGGGACAGAGAATCAGCCCCAGCATTTT
d_call: -; j_call: TRBJ1-2; clone_size: once; v_call: TRBV10-3; cdr3_aa: CAISPVEAEGNGYTF; cdr3_nt: TGTGCCATCAGTCCTGTAGAGGCTGAGGGGAATGGCTACACCTTC
d_call: -; j_call: TRBJ2-6; clone_size: -; v_call: TRBV19; cdr3_aa: CASSSQGTFSGANVLTF; cdr3_nt: TGTGCCAGTAGCAGTCAGGGTACCTTCTCTGGGGCCAACGTCCTGACTTTC
d_call: -; j_call: TRBJ1-1; clone_size: -; v_call: TRBV2; cdr3_aa: CASSVGGGTTEAFF; cdr3_nt: TGTGCCAGCAGTGTAGGGGGGGGGACCACTGAAGCTTTCTTT
d_call: TRBD1; j_call: TRBJ1-1; clone_size: -; v_call: TRBV24-1; cdr3_aa: CATDSGGGTEAFF; cdr3_nt: TGTGCCACCGATTCAGGGGGAGGCACTGAAGCTTTCTTT
d_call: TRBD1; j_call: TRBJ1-2; clone_size: -; v_call: TRBV3-1/TRBV3-2; cdr3_aa: CASSQGGTGGHYGYTF; cdr3_nt: TGTGCCAGCAGCCAAGGGGGGACAGGGGGACACTATGGCTACACCTTC
d_call: -; j_call: TRBJ1-5; clone_size: once; v_call: TRBV7-9; cdr3_aa: CASSLASGNRNQPQHF; cdr3_nt: TGTGCCAGCAGCTTAGCGTCGGGTAATCGCAATCAGCCCCAGCATTTT
d_call: TRBD1; j_call: TRBJ1-3; clone_size: -; v_call: TRBV19; cdr3_aa: CASTQGGGGNTIYF; cdr3_nt: TGTGCCAGTACCCAGGGGGGAGGAGGAAACACCATATATTTT
d_call: -; j_call: TRBJ2-2; clone_size: -; v_call: TRBV11-2; cdr3_aa: CASSLTAFTGELFF; cdr3_nt: TGTGCCAGCAGCTTGACAGCTTTTACCGGGGAGCTGTTTTTT
d_call: TRBD1; j_call: TRBJ1-4; clone_size: -; v_call: TRBV4-1; cdr3_aa: CASSQGQDRVNEKLFF; cdr3_nt: TGCGCCAGCAGCCAAGGACAGGACAGGGTAAATGAAAAACTGTTTTTT
d_call: -; j_call: TRBJ1-1; clone_size: once; v_call: TRBV24-1; cdr3_aa: CATSVGRQTVGAFF; cdr3_nt: TGTGCCACCAGTGTAGGAAGGCAGACTGTAGGAGCTTTCTTT